This record covers a single T cell receptor (beta chain). The entry originates in a study of blood T cells in healthy people across ages. This CDR3 is 14 amino acids long. Trimming stripped 1 base from V and 0 bases from J, with 7 bases between. Germline loops: CDR1 SGHDT, CDR2 YYEEEE. Each sample had at least 6 million PBMCs isolated. The use of a sample-barcoded 5' primer and a J-beta primer mix characterized a second PCR of roughly 6 to 12 cycles. TCRdb analysed the 5' RACE reads with MiXCR anew, one entry per CDR3 protein. The sample includes about 1.8 million distinct CDR3 sequences, around 50% of them seen just once.

The specimen was blood. The source of this sequence is a middle-aged woman in good health. The J gene is TRBJ1-1, the V gene TRBV5-6; D is uncertain. The CDR3 here is CASSLLEVNTEAFF. CDR3 bases: TGTGCCAGCAGCTTGCTCGAGGTGAACACTGAAGCTTTCTTT.